The TCR beta chain described here comes from a study of cytomegalovirus exposure and HLA in healthy donors. At the level of the study: The approximately 110 validation repertoires were reported in a later analysis to have been generated on the same platform as the roughly 630 first-cohort repertoires.

The method was immunoSEQ multiplex PCR; TCRdb's version includes in-frame clones alone and lacks a portion of them. The data show under 250,000 clones, about 90% seen once. The donors were in the 120-subject validation cohort, distinct from the 666-subject first cohort. Details on this clone: Its antigen is currently unknown.

Germline CDR1 KGHSH, CDR2 LQKENI. The J segment lost 3 bases and the V segment lost 1 base, leaving 6 bases of the junction unmatched. The CDR3 loop spans 16 amino acids. Study-wide results and limits: It was found in a later analysis that first-cohort TCR clusters tended to co-occur in the 100 to 150 validation repertoires. Cytomegalovirus association was assigned to about 180 TCR beta chains.

This sequence joins TRBV18 and TRBJ2-3, with 8 bases aligning to TRBD2. The source material was PBMCs. The sequence derives from a man aged 18 to 29 in good health and CMV-seropositive. In nucleotides, the CDR3 is TGTGCCAGCTCACCACTCAGCGCGGGAGGTACAGATACGCAGTATTTT. Residues: CASSPLSAGGTDTQYF.